Listed below are T cell receptor beta chains from one sample, sequenced in a study of cytomegalovirus exposure and HLA in healthy donors. Profiled with immunoSEQ multiplex PCR; TCRdb holds only in-frame clones, not every one. This sample carries just over 150,000 clones, with roughly 1.3% going to the ten biggest clones. The sequenced sample consisted of PBMCs. Every receptor here comes from a woman aged 55-75 years in good health and CMV-seronegative. CDR3s include the opening cysteine and the closing phenylalanine or tryptophan. Fields, in order: J gene, D gene, CDR3 length, V gene, CDR3 protein, CDR3 DNA. D genes are given only for firm matches.

TRBJ2-7 | TRBD2 | 17 | TRBV6-4 | CASSEGTSGGVRYEQYF | TGTGCCAGCAGTGAGGGGACTAGCGGGGGGGTAAGGTACGAGCAGTACTTC
TRBJ1-1 | . | 13 | TRBV7-6 | CASSTRAMTEAFF | TGTGCCAGCAGCACGCGCGCGATGACTGAAGCTTTCTTT
TRBJ2-1 | . | 14 | TRBV7-9 | CASSLRLFYNEQFF | TGTGCCAGCAGCTTACGTCTCTTCTACAATGAGCAGTTCTTC
TRBJ2-3 | . | 18 | TRBV27 | CASSPSLGLVGGTDTQYF | TGTGCCAGCAGTCCTAGTTTGGGGCTGGTCGGGGGAACAGATACGCAGTATTTT
TRBJ1-5 | . | 14 | TRBV13 | CASSLGGLSQPQHF | TGTGCCAGCAGCCTGGGGGGGTTGAGTCAGCCCCAGCATTTT
TRBJ1-1 | TRBD1 | 13 | TRBV2 | CASSEGQTTEAFF | TGTGCCAGCAGTGAGGGACAGACAACAGAAGCTTTCTTT
TRBJ1-1 | . | 13 | TRBV14 | CASKTMADTEAFF | TGTGCCAGCAAGACCATGGCGGACACTGAAGCTTTCTTT
TRBJ2-1 | TRBD2 | 18 | TRBV4-2 | CASSRPKVPGLAGNEQFF | TGTGCCAGCAGCCGACCGAAGGTGCCGGGACTAGCGGGGAATGAGCAGTTCTTC
TRBJ1-5 | TRBD1 | 15 | TRBV6-1 | CASSEKTGPNQPQHF | TGTGCCAGCAGTGAAAAGACAGGGCCAAATCAGCCCCAGCATTTT
TRBJ2-5 | TRBD2 | 13 | TRBV7-7 | CASSPPGGGTQYF | TGTGCCAGCAGCCCTCCCGGGGGGGGGACCCAGTACTTC
TRBJ1-1 | TRBD1 | 16 | TRBV10-1 | CASRVLTGGTSAEAFF | TGCGCCAGCAGAGTCTTAACAGGGGGAACCAGCGCTGAAGCTTTCTTT
TRBJ1-1 | . | 15 | TRBV10-3 | CAITSEQGSGTEAFF | TGTGCCATCACCAGCGAGCAAGGAAGTGGCACTGAAGCTTTCTTT
TRBJ2-2 | . | 15 | TRBV2 | CAREGRQGNTGELFF | TGTGCCAGGGAGGGTCGCCAGGGTAACACCGGGGAGCTGTTTTTT
TRBJ2-7 | . | 12 | TRBV6-5 | CASSFDRRVQYF | TGTGCCAGCAGCTTTGACAGGCGGGTGCAGTACTTC
TRBJ2-1 | . | 16 | TRBV5-1 | CASSLVAGASYNEQFF | TGCGCCAGCAGCTTGGTGGCGGGGGCCTCCTACAATGAGCAGTTCTTC
TRBJ2-2 | . | 14 | TRBV6-5 | CASSWAPSTGELFF | TGTGCCAGCAGTTGGGCCCCTTCGACCGGGGAGCTGTTTTTT
TRBJ2-1 | . | 15 | TRBV30 | CAWNKRVGAAYEQFF | TGTGCCTGGAATAAGCGGGTGGGAGCGGCATATGAGCAGTTCTTC
TRBJ1-4 | . | 14 | TRBV7-8 | CASSLRFGESQLFF | TGTGCCAGCAGCCTCCGGTTCGGGGAATCCCAACTATTTTTT
TRBJ1-2 | . | 11 | TRBV29-1 | CSVPAGYGYTF | TGCAGCGTCCCCGCGGGTTATGGCTACACCTTC
TRBJ1-6 | . | 19 | TRBV27 | CASSLGWVGQLRGNSPLHF | TGTGCCAGCAGTTTGGGGTGGGTCGGTCAACTCCGAGGGAATTCACCCCTCCACTTT
TRBJ1-5 | . | 16 | TRBV27 | CASSLKAGVSNQPQHF | TGTGCCAGCAGTTTGAAGGCAGGGGTAAGCAATCAGCCCCAGCATTTT
TRBJ1-1 | . | 11 | TRBV30 | CAWSGKSEAFF | TGTGCCTGGAGTGGTAAGAGTGAAGCTTTCTTT
TRBJ2-7 | TRBD1 | 14 | TRBV2 | CASSRDRGRYEQYF | TGTGCCAGCAGCCGGGACAGGGGTCGCTACGAGCAGTACTTC
TRBJ2-7 | TRBD1 | 14 | TRBV10-3 | CAISEVQGRSEQYF | TGTGCCATCAGTGAAGTACAGGGGAGATCCGAGCAGTACTTC
TRBJ2-3 | TRBD1 | 14 | TRBV30 | CASQTPGGWDTQYF | TGTGCCTCCCAAACCCCAGGGGGCTGGGATACGCAGTATTTT
TRBJ2-1 | TRBD2 | 16 | TRBV9 | CASSVGAGVGYNEQFF | TGTGCCAGCAGCGTGGGAGCGGGAGTAGGCTACAATGAGCAGTTCTTC
TRBJ2-7 | TRBD2 | 15 | TRBV7-2 | CASSLNGLAGGEQYF | TGTGCCAGCAGCTTAAACGGACTAGCGGGGGGCGAGCAGTACTTC
TRBJ1-5 | . | 11 | TRBV12-5 | CASGLDQPQHF | TGTGCTAGTGGCCTTGATCAGCCCCAGCATTTT
TRBJ1-6 | TRBD1 | 14 | TRBV6-4 | CVGYRDRGMSPLHF | TGTGTAGGGTACCGGGACAGGGGGATGTCACCCCTCCACTTT
TRBJ2-7 | . | 13 | TRBV6-1 | CASRTGVTYEQYF | TGTGCCAGCAGGACAGGTGTAACCTACGAGCAGTACTTC
TRBJ2-1 | TRBD1 | 13 | TRBV7-9 | CANRDREVGEQFF | TGTGCCAACCGGGACAGGGAAGTAGGTGAGCAGTTCTTC
TRBJ2-6 | TRBD1 | 17 | TRBV30 | CAWREGTGGAGANVLTF | TGTGCCTGGAGGGAAGGGACAGGGGGTGCGGGGGCCAACGTCCTGACTTTC
TRBJ1-5 | . | 15 | TRBV4-2 | CASSQERQSNQPQHF | TGTGCCAGCAGCCAAGAGAGACAGAGCAATCAGCCCCAGCATTTT
TRBJ2-2 | TRBD1 | 13 | TRBV2 | CASRGTATGELFF | TGTGCCAGCAGGGGGACAGCCACCGGGGAGCTGTTTTTT
TRBJ2-2 | TRBD2 | 15 | TRBV7-7 | CASTLSSGETGELFF | TGTGCCAGCACCCTTTCTAGCGGAGAGACCGGGGAGCTGTTTTTT
TRBJ2-1 | . | 14 | TRBV5-1 | CASAYGGNYNEQFF | TGCGCCAGCGCTTACGGGGGAAATTACAATGAGCAGTTCTTC
TRBJ1-1 | . | 14 | TRBV9 | CASRRDTSNTEAFF | TGTGCCAGCAGAAGGGACACATCGAACACTGAAGCTTTCTTT
TRBJ1-1 | . | 13 | TRBV5-1 | CASSEQESLEAFF | TGCGCCAGCAGCGAACAGGAATCCCTTGAAGCTTTCTTT
TRBJ2-1 | . | 13 | TRBV7-3 | CASSLDFDNEQFF | TGTGCCAGCAGCCTAGACTTCGACAATGAGCAGTTCTTC
TRBJ1-4 | . | 17 | TRBV7-2 | CASSLAGGQGYGEKLFF | TGTGCCAGCAGCTTAGCTGGTGGGCAGGGTTATGGTGAAAAACTGTTTTTT
TRBJ2-7 | . | 14 | TRBV2 | CASSEEAVSYEQYF | TGTGCCAGCAGTGAGGAAGCGGTCTCCTACGAGCAGTACTTC
TRBJ2-7 | TRBD1 | 14 | TRBV2 | CASSSTGVPNEQYF | TGTGCCAGCAGCTCGACAGGGGTTCCGAACGAGCAGTACTTC
TRBJ2-2 | TRBD1 | 13 | TRBV10-3 | CAINPGGTGELFF | TGTGCCATCAACCCAGGGGGTACCGGGGAGCTGTTTTTT
TRBJ1-3 | . | 16 | TRBV2 | CASSAQGPVAGNTIYF | TGTGCCAGCAGCGCTCAGGGGCCCGTCGCTGGAAACACCATATATTTT
TRBJ2-1 | . | 15 | TRBV12-5 | CASGLVRGGTNEQFF | TGTGCTAGTGGTTTGGTACGTGGAGGTACAAATGAGCAGTTCTTC
TRBJ1-6 | . | 14 | TRBV4-3 | CASSQVWGESPLHF | TGCGCCAGCAGCCAAGTCTGGGGCGAATCACCCCTCCACTTT
TRBJ2-5 | . | 12 | TRBV2 | CASRAQGETQYF | TGTGCCAGCAGAGCGCAGGGGGAGACCCAGTACTTC
TRBJ1-2 | TRBD1 | 16 | TRBV12-5 | CASGLAPGTGGDGYTF | TGTGCTAGTGGTTTGGCCCCCGGGACAGGGGGCGATGGCTACACCTTC
TRBJ1-5 | TRBD1 | 15 | TRBV7-6 | CASSINRGSNQPQRF | TGTGCCAGCAGCATAAACAGGGGATCCAATCAGCCCCAGCGTTTT
TRBJ2-3 | . | 15 | TRBV18 | CASSPQSGTRDTQYF | TGTGCCAGCTCACCCCAGAGCGGGACAAGGGATACGCAGTATTTT
TRBJ2-7 | . | 14 | TRBV4-3 | CASSQERGRGLEAF | TGCGCCAGCAGCCAAGAAAGGGGAAGGGGATTAGAGGCCTTC
TRBJ1-1 | TRBD1 | 13 | TRBV6-4 | CASPGGLNTEAFF | TGTGCCAGCCCAGGGGGCCTGAACACTGAAGCTTTCTTT
TRBJ2-5 | . | 12 | TRBV11-2 | CASSNAGETQYF | TGTGCCAGCAGCAACGCGGGGGAGACCCAGTACTTC